Below, 23 T cell receptor beta chains from the same sample are listed, as sequenced in a study of T cell responses to AZD1222 COVID-19 vaccine (dated by TCRdb to the early 2020s). Receptors were amplified or captured by the immunoSEQ multiplex PCR assay. TCRdb took this table from immuneACCESS and kept in-frame rearrangements with V and J called. Such tables lack part of the clones; where checked against another copy, unresolved V genes explain under half of the gap, and the rest is unexplained. Within this sample are tens of thousands of clones, with 70% to 90% of them counted one time only. The ten largest clones add up to about 14% of the sample. The time point label on this specimen signifies: baseline before first vaccination. Sample: peripheral blood, taken on day 0 of AZD1222 vaccination. These receptors all come from an adult in good health.

The V call is TRBV6-5, the J call TRBJ1-6; D is possibly TRBD1 (5 bases). The V end lost 7 bases, the J end lost 7 bases, and 17 bases lay between the germline ends. This CDR3 contains 15 residues. Germline V gene data show CDR1 as MNHEY and CDR2 as SVGAGI. The CDR3 is CASTRPGEGNSPLHF. The CDR3 DNA sequence: TGTGCCAGCACTCGACCGGGGGAGGGAAATTCACCCCTCCACTTT.

The V and J genes are TRBV19 and TRBJ2-1; D is unclear. The CDR3 is 13 residues long. Germline assignment: CDR1 LNHDA and CDR2 SQIVND (reference sequence). Trimming removed 0 bases from V and 6 bases from J, with 6 bases in between. This CDR3 reads CASSIDYGNEQFF. CDR3 sequence (DNA): TGTGCCAGTAGTATAGATTACGGCAATGAGCAGTTCTTC.

The chain couples TRBV5-5 to TRBJ1-3, with D unresolved. Trimming cost V 0 bases and J 2 bases, with 12 bases left between them. The CDR3 is 16 residues long. CDR1 is SGHKS and CDR2 is YYEKEE in the germline V gene (reference sequence). The CDR3 loop is CASSLELGSAGNTIYF. CDR3 in DNA: TGTGCCAGCAGCTTGGAGCTGGGTAGCGCTGGAAACACCATATATTTT.

V gene TRBV6-5 combines with J gene TRBJ1-2; D is unclear. Trimming left V 2 bases short and J 2 bases short, with 12 bases between. Per germline, CDR1 MNHEY and CDR2 SVGAGI. CDR3 length: 15 residues. The CDR3 is CASSYASRGNYGYTF. The CDR3 coding sequence is TGTGCCAGCAGTTACGCGTCCCGCGGCAACTATGGCTACACCTTC.

The chain uses TRBV18 and TRBJ1-1, with D tentatively TRBD1 (6 bases). This CDR3 region has 15 residues. V lost 3 bases to trimming and J lost 0 bases, with 11 bases between them. Per the germline V gene, CDR1 is KGHSH and CDR2 is LQKENI. CDR3 nucleotide sequence: TGTGCCAGCTCACCCGAACAGGGCCTGAACACTGAAGCTTTCTTT. Residues: CASSPEQGLNTEAFF.

The chain uses TRBV19 and TRBJ1-6; TRBD1 agrees at 7 bases. Germline CDR1 and CDR2: LNHDA and SQIVND (reference sequence). This CDR3 is 15 amino acids long. V lost 4 bases to trimming and J lost 5 bases; unmatched junction nucleotides: 5. The CDR3 DNA follows: TGTGCCAGTAGTAGGGGACAGCCAGATAATTCACCCCTCCACTTT. Translating gives CASSRGQPDNSPLHF. Full variable domain (remainder filled in from reference TRBV19 and TRBJ1-6): DGGITQSPKYLFRKEGQNVTLSCEQNLNHDAMYWYRQDPGQGLRLIYYSQIVNDFQKGDIAEGYSVSREKKESFPLTVTSAQKNPTAFYLCASSRGQPDNSPLHFGNGTRLTVT.

The table lists this clone with a count of one. CDR3 DNA sequence: TGTGCCAGAAGCCCAGCATGTGGAGGGCCGAACACTGAAGCTTTCTTT. Its protein product is CARSPACGGPNTEAFF. The chain recombines TRBV5-3 with TRBJ1-1; no firm D call. TRBV5-3 is reported as an ORF; its role is uncertain. V lost 4 bases to trimming and J lost 1 base, with 17 bases between them. This CDR3 comprises 16 residues.

This clone came up once. CDR3 amino acids: CASSFGYTTSDEQFF. The CDR3, as DNA: TGTGCCAGCAGCTTTGGGTACACAACTTCGGATGAGCAGTTCTTC. The chain employs TRBV7-3 and TRBJ2-1, with D uncertain. Germline CDR1 and CDR2: SGHTA and FQGTGA. The CDR3 is made up of 15 amino acids. V was clipped by 3 bases and J by 8 bases, with 17 bases between them.

This clone occurred once. The rearrangement joins TRBV19 to TRBJ2-7; 7 positions match TRBD1. The V gene end was trimmed by 3 bases and the J gene end by 1 base; junction bases not matched to a gene: 15. Germline values: CDR1 LNHDA, CDR2 SQIVND (reference sequence). The CDR3 contains 18 residues. CDR3 DNA: TGTGCCAGTAGTATCAGGGGGATGGAGGCCCTACTTTCCTACGAGCAGTACTTC. It encodes CASSIRGMEALLSYEQYF.

V gene TRBV5-6 combines with J gene TRBJ2-7, with D unresolved. The CDR3 covers 13 residues. Trimming took 0 bases from V and 6 from J, leaving 10 bases between them. Per the germline V gene, CDR1 is SGHDT and CDR2 is YYEEEE. DNA of the CDR3: TGTGCCAGCAGCTTGGAAAGACTTTCCGAGCAGTACTTC. It encodes CASSLERLSEQYF.

This clone has just one count. The rearrangement links TRBV6-5 to TRBJ1-4; TRBD1 agrees at 7 bases. Losses at the gene ends were 6 bases for V and 6 bases for J; bases not matched to a gene: 4. The CDR3 extends over 13 amino acids. From germline, CDR1 is MNHEY and CDR2 SVGAGI. The CDR3 region is CASSPGTDEKLFF. The DNA of the CDR3 is TGTGCCAGCAGCCCCGGGACAGATGAAAAACTGTTTTTT.

The CDR3 sequence: CASSSSTEYNSPLHF. In DNA form, the CDR3 reads TGCGCCAGCAGCTCGTCGACAGAATATAATTCACCCCTCCACTTT. The genes are TRBV5-1 and TRBJ1-6, with a possible D match to TRBD1 (5 bases). V dropped 3 bases and J dropped 4 bases, with 11 bases sitting between them. The CDR3 covers 15 residues. Germline CDR1 reads SGHRS; CDR2 reads YFSETQ.

This clone was seen only once. J is TRBJ1-2 and V is TRBV7-6, with a possible D match to TRBD1 (5 bases). This CDR3 comprises 15 residues. The V and J ends lost 4 bases and 2 bases respectively, with 14 bases between them. Per the germline V gene, CDR1 is SGHVS and CDR2 is FNYEAQ. As DNA, the CDR3 is TGTGCCAGCAGCTCCCGGGACGGAGGGAACTATGGCTACACCTTC. This translates into CASSSRDGGNYGYTF. The variable domain in full, with the rest retrieved from reference TRBV7-6 and TRBJ1-2, is GAGVSQSPRYKVTKRGQDVALRCDPISGHVSLYWYRQALGQGPEFLTYFNYEAQQDKSGLPNDRFSAERPEGSISTLTIQRTEQRDSAMYRCASSSRDGGNYGYTFGSGTRLTVV.

The chain employs TRBV25-1 and TRBJ2-5; 7 bases fit TRBD2. The germline V gene has CDR1 MGHDK and CDR2 SYGVNS. V dropped 5 bases and J dropped 7; count of bases not matched to a gene: 10. This CDR3 is 14 amino acids long. The CDR3 loop is CASSLSGGRGTQYF. CDR3 nucleotides: TGTGCCAGCAGTTTGTCGGGGGGTAGGGGGACCCAGTACTTC.

The count of this clone is one. The chain is built from TRBV5-4 and TRBJ2-5; D remains ambiguous. V was pared by 1 base and J by 5 bases, with 6 bases between. CDR1 and CDR2 (germline): SGHNT, YYREEE (reference sequence). CDR3 length: 12 amino acids. The CDR3 loop is CASSLSGETQYF. The CDR3 nucleotides read TGTGCCAGCAGCTTGTCCGGTGAGACCCAGTACTTC.

The chain carries TRBV7-2 and TRBJ1-4; possibly TRBD1 for D (5 bases). Per germline, CDR1 SGHTA and CDR2 FQGNSA. This CDR3 comprises 15 residues. V gave up 1 base and J gave up 7 bases, with 13 bases separating them. Here the CDR3 DNA reads TGTGCCAGCAGCTTAGTTTCAGGGCTCGGTGAAAAACTGTTTTTT. It specifies CASSLVSGLGEKLFF. The whole variable domain, filled in from reference TRBV7-2 and TRBJ1-4, reads GAGVSQSPSNKVTEKGKDVELRCDPISGHTALYWYRQSLGQGLEFLIYFQGNSAPDKSGLPSDRFSAERTGGSVSTLTIQRTQQEDSAVYLCASSLVSGLGEKLFFGSGTQLSVL.

The J gene is TRBJ1-5, the V gene TRBV6-5; D is uncertain. Trimming stripped 8 bases from V and 4 bases from J, with 15 bases between. The germline gives CDR1 MNHEY, CDR2 SVGAGI. The CDR3 sequence is 14 residues long. The CDR3 nucleotides are TGTGCCAGCTCCCCCCCTGGGAAAAATCAGCCCCAGCATTTT. Protein product: CASSPPGKNQPQHF.

The DNA for the CDR3 is TGTGCCAGCAGTGCCGGACTAGGGGATACGCAGTATTTT. Its translation is CASSAGLGDTQYF. The chain combines TRBV2 with TRBJ2-3, with 7 bases lining up with TRBD2. The germline CDR1 and CDR2 sequences are SNHLY and FYNNEI. This CDR3 comprises 13 residues. With V trimmed by 4 bases and J by 6 bases, 4 bases remained unmatched.

The chain uses TRBV6-5 and TRBJ1-6; 10 nucleotides agree with TRBD1. Germline V gene lookup returns CDR1 MNHEY and CDR2 SVGAGI. This CDR3 has 15 amino acids. J was trimmed by 9 bases and V by 5 bases; bases with no gene match: 7. The CDR3 DNA is TGTGCCAGCAGTCCGCCGACAGGGGGCCGTTCACCCCTCCACTTT. This translates into CASSPPTGGRSPLHF.

The chain joins TRBV30 to TRBJ1-2; tentative D call: TRBD1 (5 bases). The CDR3 sequence is 13 residues long. Germline CDR1 and CDR2: GTSNPN and SVGIG (reference sequence). V was cut by 0 bases and J by 2 bases, with 7 bases left in between. The CDR3 is CAWSVDSNYGYTF. CDR3 in DNA: TGTGCCTGGAGTGTAGACAGCAACTATGGCTACACCTTC.

This clone was detected only a few times. The genes are TRBV19 and TRBJ2-7; 7 nucleotides agree with TRBD1. The CDR3 is made up of 13 amino acids. Unmatched junction bases numbered 4, after V lost 3 bases and J lost 5 bases. Germline CDR1 LNHDA, CDR2 SQIVND (reference sequence). The CDR3 coding sequence is TGTGCCAGTAGTATGAGGGGGCACCACGAGCAGTACTTC. Its protein product is CASSMRGHHEQYF.

The rearrangement links TRBV29-1 to TRBJ2-5; tentatively, D is TRBD1 or TRBD2 (5 bases each). V lost 4 bases, J lost 1 base, and 16 bases lay in between. The CDR3 loop spans 15 amino acids. Germline values: CDR1 SQVTM, CDR2 ANQGSEA. The DNA for the CDR3 is TGCAGCGTTGCAGTCAGGGAGAACTTCCAAGAGACCCAGTACTTC. It is translated as CSVAVRENFQETQYF. The whole variable domain, remainder taken from reference TRBV29-1 and TRBJ2-5, is SAVISQKPSRDICQRGTSLTIQCQVDSQVTMMFWYRQQPGQSLTLIATANQGSEATYESGFVIDKFPISRPNLTFSTLTVSNMSPEDSSIYLCSVAVRENFQETQYFGPGTRLLVL.

The V gene is TRBV5-5, the J gene TRBJ1-1; weak D call: TRBD1 (5 bases). Trimming stripped 2 bases from V and 5 bases from J, with 7 bases between. Germline loops: CDR1 SGHKS, CDR2 YYEKEE (reference sequence). The CDR3 is 12 residues long. CDR3 coding DNA: TGTGCCAGCAGCTTCAGGGATACTGAAGCTTTCTTT. Residues: CASSFRDTEAFF.